The sequence of this T cell receptor beta chain was determined in a study of human T cells and chemical hapten exposure. Across the whole study: Patients got weekly scalp diphenylcyclopropenone doses over the roughly 22-week study. Study-level results: Versus controls, expanded TCRs had significantly more large CDR3 similarity clusters. With regard to DPC sensitization, TCRs above 1 in 1000 frequency did not change.

This clonotype showed up just a few times. The antigen is not known. J lost 9 bases, V lost 7 bases, and 11 bases had no gene match. This CDR3 is built from 15 residues. Germline CDR1 SEHNR, CDR2 FQNEAQ (reference sequence). This sample's time point: pre-sensitization, week 0. The treatment here: therapeutic diphenylcyclopropenone sensitization with weekly scalp DPC. MiXCR, applied by TCRdb to the RACE reads, yields one record per CDR3 protein. In the table there are roughly 100,000 distinct CDR3 sequences, 10% to 13% of which are singletons. The genes are TRBV7-9 and TRBJ1-6, with 8 bases fitting TRBD1. The sequence was collected from a woman aged 60 to 75 with alopecia areata. Some clones in this sample may be carry-over from other donors' samples. The sequenced sample was whole blood, obtained in connection with sensitization to the hapten diphenylcyclopropenone (DPC). CDR3 in DNA: TGTGCCAGCAAGGGAGGAGACAGGGGTATTTCACCCCTCCACTTT. It yields the protein CASKGGDRGISPLHF.